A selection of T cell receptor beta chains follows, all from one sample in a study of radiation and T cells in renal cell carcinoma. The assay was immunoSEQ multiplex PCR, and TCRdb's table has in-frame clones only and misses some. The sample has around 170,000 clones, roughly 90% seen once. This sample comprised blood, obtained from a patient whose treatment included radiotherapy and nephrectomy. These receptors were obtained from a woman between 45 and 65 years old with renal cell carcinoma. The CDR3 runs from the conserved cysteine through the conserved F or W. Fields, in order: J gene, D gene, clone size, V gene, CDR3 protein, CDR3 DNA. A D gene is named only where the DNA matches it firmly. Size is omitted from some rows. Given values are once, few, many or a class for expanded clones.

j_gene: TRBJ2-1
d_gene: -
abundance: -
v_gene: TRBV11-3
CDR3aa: CASSLSPLRYNEQFF
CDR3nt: TGTGCCAGCAGCTTAAGCCCTCTACGCTACAATGAGCAGTTCTTC

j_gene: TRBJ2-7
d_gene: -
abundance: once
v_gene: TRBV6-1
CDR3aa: CASSEALRSPPEQYF
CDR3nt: TGTGCCAGCAGTGAAGCGCTTCGCTCACCCCCCGAGCAGTACTTC

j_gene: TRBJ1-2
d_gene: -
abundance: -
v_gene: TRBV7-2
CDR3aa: CASSWATGTTEGYTF
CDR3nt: TGTGCCAGCAGCTGGGCCACCGGGACAACTGAGGGCTACACCTTC

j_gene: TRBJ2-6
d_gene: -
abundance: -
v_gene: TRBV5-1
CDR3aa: CASSLVGGSGANVLTF
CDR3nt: TGCGCCAGCAGCTTGGTCGGGGGCTCTGGGGCCAACGTCCTGACTTTC

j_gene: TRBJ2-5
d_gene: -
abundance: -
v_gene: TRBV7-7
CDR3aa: CASSLRGIGETQYF
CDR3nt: TGTGCTAGCAGTCTCAGGGGAATAGGCGAGACCCAGTACTTC

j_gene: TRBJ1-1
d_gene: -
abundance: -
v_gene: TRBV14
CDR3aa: CASSQVTGRAFF
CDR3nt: TGTGCCAGCAGCCAAGTTACTGGGAGAGCTTTCTTT

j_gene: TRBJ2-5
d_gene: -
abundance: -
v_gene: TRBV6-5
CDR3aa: CASSYIGQRAETQYF
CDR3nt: TGTGCCAGCAGTTATATTGGACAGAGGGCAGAGACCCAGTACTTC

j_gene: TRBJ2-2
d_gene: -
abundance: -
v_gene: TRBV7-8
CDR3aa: CASSLGRNTGELFF
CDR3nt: TGTGCCAGCAGCTTGGGCAGGAACACCGGGGAGCTGTTTTTT

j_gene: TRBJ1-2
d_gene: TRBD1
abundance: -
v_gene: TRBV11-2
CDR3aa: CASSLVQGALNGYTF
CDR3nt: TGTGCCAGCAGCTTAGTACAGGGGGCGCTTAATGGCTACACCTTC

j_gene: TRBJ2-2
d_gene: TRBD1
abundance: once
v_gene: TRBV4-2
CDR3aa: CASSQDPTGGIGELFF
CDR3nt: TGTGCCAGCAGCCAAGATCCCACAGGGGGGATCGGGGAGCTGTTTTTT

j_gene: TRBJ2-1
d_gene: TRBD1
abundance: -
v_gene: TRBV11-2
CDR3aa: CASSLAPGQHNEQFF
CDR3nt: TGTGCCAGCAGCTTAGCGCCGGGACAGCACAATGAGCAGTTCTTC

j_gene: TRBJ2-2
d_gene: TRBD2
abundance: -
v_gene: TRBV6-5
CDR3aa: CASRRGGGELFF
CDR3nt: TGTGCCAGCCGTCGGGGGGGCGGGGAGCTGTTTTTT

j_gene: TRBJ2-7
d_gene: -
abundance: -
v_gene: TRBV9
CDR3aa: CASSVVHEQYF
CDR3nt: TGTGCCAGCAGCGTCGTACACGAGCAGTACTTC

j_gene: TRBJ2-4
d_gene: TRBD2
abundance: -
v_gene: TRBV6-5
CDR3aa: CASSYEAGGQQYF
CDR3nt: TGTGCCAGCAGTTACGAAGCGGGGGGCCAGCAGTACTTC

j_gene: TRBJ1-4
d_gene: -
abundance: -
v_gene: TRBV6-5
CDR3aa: CASRPRDGEKLFF
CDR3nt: TGTGCCAGCAGACCCCGGGACGGTGAAAAACTGTTTTTT

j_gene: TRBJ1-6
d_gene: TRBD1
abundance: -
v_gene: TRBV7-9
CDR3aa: CASSSQGGGNSPLHF
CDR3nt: TGTGCCAGCAGCTCCCAGGGGGGTGGTAATTCACCCCTCCACTTT

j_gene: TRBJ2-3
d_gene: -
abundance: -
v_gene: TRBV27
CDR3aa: CASSHWSTDTQYF
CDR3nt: TGTGCCAGCAGCCATTGGAGCACAGATACGCAGTATTTT

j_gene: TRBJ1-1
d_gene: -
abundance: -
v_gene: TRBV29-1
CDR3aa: CSVATGNTEAFF
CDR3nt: TGCAGCGTTGCCACAGGGAACACTGAAGCTTTCTTT

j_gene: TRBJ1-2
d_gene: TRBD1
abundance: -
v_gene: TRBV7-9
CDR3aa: CASRGQGKGGYTF
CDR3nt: TGTGCCAGCAGGGGACAGGGGAAGGGAGGCTACACCTTC

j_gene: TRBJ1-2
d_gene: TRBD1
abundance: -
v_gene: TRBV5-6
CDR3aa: CASSGGTGALYGYTF
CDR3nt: TGTGCCAGCAGCGGAGGGACAGGGGCCCTCTATGGCTACACCTTC

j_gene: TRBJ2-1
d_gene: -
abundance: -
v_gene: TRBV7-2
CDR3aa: CASSSSRDSNEQFF
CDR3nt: TGTGCCAGCAGCTCCTCCCGGGACTCCAATGAGCAGTTCTTC

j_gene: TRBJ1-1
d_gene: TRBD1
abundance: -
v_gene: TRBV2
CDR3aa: CAGTGDSTEAFF
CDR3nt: TGTGCCGGAACAGGGGACAGCACTGAAGCTTTCTTT

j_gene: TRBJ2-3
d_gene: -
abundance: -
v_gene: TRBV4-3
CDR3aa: CASSQDRGAASTDTQYF
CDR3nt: TGCGCCAGCAGCCAAGATAGGGGGGCTGCATCCACAGATACGCAGTATTTT

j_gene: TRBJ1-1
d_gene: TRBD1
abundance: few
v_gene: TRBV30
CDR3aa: CACKATQPGQGVITEAFF
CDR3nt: TGTGCCTGCAAAGCAACTCAGCCGGGACAGGGAGTGATCACTGAAGCTTTCTTT

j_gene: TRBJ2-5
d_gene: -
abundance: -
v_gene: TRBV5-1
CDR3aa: CASSDLQETQYF
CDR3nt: TGCGCCAGCAGCGACCTTCAAGAGACCCAGTACTTC

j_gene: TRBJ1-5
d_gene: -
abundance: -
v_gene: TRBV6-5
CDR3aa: CASSRFSNQPQHF
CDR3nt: TGTGCCAGCAGCAGGTTTAGCAATCAGCCCCAGCATTTT

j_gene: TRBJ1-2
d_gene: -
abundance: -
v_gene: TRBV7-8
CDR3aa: CASSLGGKGYTF
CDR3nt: TGTGCCAGCAGCTTAGGTGGTAAGGGCTACACCTTC

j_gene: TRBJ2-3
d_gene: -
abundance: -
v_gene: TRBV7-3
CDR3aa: CASSLTAATADTQYF
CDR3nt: TGTGCCAGCAGCTTAACGGCAGCAACGGCAGATACGCAGTATTTT

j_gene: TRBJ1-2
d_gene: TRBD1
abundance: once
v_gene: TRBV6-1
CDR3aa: CASSESGRGLYGYTF
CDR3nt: TGTGCCAGCAGTGAATCGGGCAGGGGGCTCTATGGCTACACCTTC

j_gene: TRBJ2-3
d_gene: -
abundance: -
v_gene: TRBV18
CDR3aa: CASSPGGLSTDTQYF
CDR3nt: TGTGCCAGCTCACCAGGGGGCTTAAGCACAGATACGCAGTATTTT

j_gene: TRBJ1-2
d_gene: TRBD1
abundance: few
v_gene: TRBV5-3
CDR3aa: CASSYRDSANYGYTF
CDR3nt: TGTGCCAGCAGCTACCGGGACAGCGCTAACTATGGCTACACCTTC

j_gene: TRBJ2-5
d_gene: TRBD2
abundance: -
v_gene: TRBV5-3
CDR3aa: CARSLESGKETQYF
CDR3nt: TGTGCCAGAAGCTTGGAGAGCGGGAAAGAGACCCAGTACTTC

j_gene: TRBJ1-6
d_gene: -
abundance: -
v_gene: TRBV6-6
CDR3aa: CASSYQLNSPLHF
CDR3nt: TGTGCCAGCAGTTATCAGCTTAATTCACCCCTCCACTTT

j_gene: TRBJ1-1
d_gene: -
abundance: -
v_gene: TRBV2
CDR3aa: CASSGGPSNTEAFF
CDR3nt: TGTGCCAGCAGCGGTGGACCGTCGAACACTGAAGCTTTCTTT

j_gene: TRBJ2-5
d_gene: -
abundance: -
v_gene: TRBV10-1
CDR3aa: CASSRGETQYF
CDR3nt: TGCGCCAGCAGTCGGGGGGAGACCCAGTACTTC

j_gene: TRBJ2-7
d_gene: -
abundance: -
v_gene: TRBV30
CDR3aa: CAWSFASNEQYF
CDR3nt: TGTGCCTGGAGTTTCGCCAGCAACGAGCAGTACTTC

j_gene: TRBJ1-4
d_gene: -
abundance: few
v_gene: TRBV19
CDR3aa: CASSFAAANEKLFF
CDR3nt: TGTGCCAGTAGTTTCGCGGCAGCAAATGAAAAACTGTTTTTT

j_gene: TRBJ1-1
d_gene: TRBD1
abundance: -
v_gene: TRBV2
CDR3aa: CASRAGTVNTEAFF
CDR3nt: TGTGCCAGCAGAGCCGGGACAGTGAACACTGAAGCTTTCTTT

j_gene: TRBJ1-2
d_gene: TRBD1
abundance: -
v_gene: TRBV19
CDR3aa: CASREDRDLGGYTF
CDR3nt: TGTGCCAGTAGGGAGGACAGGGATCTGGGAGGCTACACCTTC

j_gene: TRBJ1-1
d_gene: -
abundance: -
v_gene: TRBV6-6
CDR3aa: CASSYGGPVNTEAFF
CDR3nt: TGTGCCAGCAGTTACGGAGGGCCGGTGAACACTGAAGCTTTCTTT

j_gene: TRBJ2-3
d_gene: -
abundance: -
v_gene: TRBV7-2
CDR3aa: CASSSRQVHSTDTQYF
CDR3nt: TGTGCCAGCAGCTCCCGACAGGTTCATAGCACAGATACGCAGTATTTT

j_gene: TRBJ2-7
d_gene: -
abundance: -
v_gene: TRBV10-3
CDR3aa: CAISTGPYEQYF
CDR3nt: TGTGCCATCAGCACTGGGCCTTACGAGCAGTACTTC

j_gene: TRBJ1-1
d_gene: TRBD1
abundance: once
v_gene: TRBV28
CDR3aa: CASSAPGGWTEAFF
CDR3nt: TGTGCCAGCAGTGCCCCAGGGGGCTGGACTGAAGCTTTCTTT

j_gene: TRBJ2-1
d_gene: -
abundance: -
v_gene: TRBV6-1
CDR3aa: CASTPRGLPRSEQFF
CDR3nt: TGTGCCAGCACCCCGCGAGGGCTACCCCGGAGCGAGCAGTTCTTC

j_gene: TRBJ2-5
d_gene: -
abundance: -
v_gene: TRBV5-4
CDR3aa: CASRPTLGAEGETQYF
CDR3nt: TGTGCCAGCAGGCCCACGTTGGGCGCGGAAGGAGAGACCCAGTACTTC

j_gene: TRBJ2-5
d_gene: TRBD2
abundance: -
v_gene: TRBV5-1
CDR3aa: CASSSPATSGEETQYF
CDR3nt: TGCGCCAGCAGCTCCCCTGCGACTAGCGGGGAAGAGACCCAGTACTTC

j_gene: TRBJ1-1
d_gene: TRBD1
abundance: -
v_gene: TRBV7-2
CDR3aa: CASSPMGTGNTEAFF
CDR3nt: TGTGCCAGCAGCCCCATGGGGACAGGGAATACTGAAGCTTTCTTT